What follows is one TCR beta chain and its context. Antigen unknown. This record belongs to a study of cytomegalovirus exposure and HLA in healthy donors. Study-level results: Previous analysis showed most TCR beta V segments were productive about 87% or about 30% of the time. In a later analysis, at a false discovery rate of 0.05, fewer than 20,000 TCR beta sequences were associated with HLA alleles.

Germline lookup yields CDR1 SGHDT and CDR2 YYEEEE. The CDR3 runs to 14 residues. J gave up 6 bases and V 4 bases, and 8 bases lay outside the gene matches. PCR used 60 Vbeta primers and 13 Jbeta primers. Assay: immunoSEQ multiplex PCR; the TCRdb copy retains only in-frame clones and omits some. Of approximately 170,000 clones listed, around 81% are singletons. Sequencing was performed on PBMCs. The V call is TRBV5-6, the J call TRBJ2-3, with 7 bases fitting TRBD1. This clonotype originated in a middle-aged man in good health and CMV-seronegative. CDR3 in amino acids: CASSPGTETDTQYF. The DNA for the CDR3 is TGTGCCAGCAGCCCTGGGACAGAGACGGATACGCAGTATTTT. Filled out from reference TRBV5-6 and TRBJ2-3, the complete variable domain reads DAGVTQSPTHLIKTRGQQVTLRCSPKSGHDTVSWYQQALGQGPQFIFQYYEEEERQRGNFPDRFSGHQFPNYSSELNVNALLLGDSALYLCASSPGTETDTQYFGPGTRLTVL.